This T cell receptor (beta chain) was identified during a study of cytomegalovirus exposure and HLA in healthy donors. Samples came from healthy bone marrow donors. Nominal health characterized the donors when sampled, though unrecorded immune exposures were likely. The PCR used 60 Vbeta and 13 Jbeta primers. Clones were read by immunoSEQ multiplex PCR, and TCRdb kept only the in-frame ones, dropping some. The sample lists about 160,000 clones, approximately 80% occurring once. This CDR3 has 14 amino acids. V was shortened by 7 bases and J by 6 bases, with 16 bases between the two germline ends. Germline V gene lookup returns CDR1 LNHDA and CDR2 SQIVND (reference sequence).

This clonotype was sampled from a man in his thirties or forties in good health and CMV-seronegative. Source material: PBMCs. This sequence joins TRBV19 and TRBJ1-5; tentatively, D is TRBD1 (6 bases). The CDR3 coding sequence is TGTGCCAGTATGACCGAGGGGGTTGCTCAGCCCCAGCATTTT. This sequence encodes CASMTEGVAQPQHF.